The T cell receptor (beta chain) described here comes from a study of blood T cells in healthy people across ages. Study results and limitations: Greater diversity and more naive CD4+ cells were seen in long-lived donors than in aged donors.

Sample-barcoded 5' priming and a J-beta primer mix drove a second PCR of about 6 to 12 cycles. The yield of each sample was at least 3 million CDR3-containing paired-end reads. One entry per CDR3 protein results from TCRdb running MiXCR on the 5' RACE reads. There are about 630,000 distinct CDR3 sequences in the sample; approximately 21% occur only once, and under 4% lies in the top ten. CDR1 MNHEY and CDR2 SMNVEV come from the germline V gene (reference sequence). The V end lost 2 bases, the J end lost 11 bases, and 12 bases lay between the germline ends. The CDR3 consists of 12 residues. This clonotype was observed a handful of times. The antigen is not known. Total RNA was extracted at no less than 6 micrograms per sample.

The chain carries TRBV27 and TRBJ1-1, with TRBD1 as a possible D gene (5 bases). The receptor was isolated from a man in his 70s in good health. Sequencing was performed on blood. The CDR3 spells CASSLPGGWAFF. The CDR3 DNA follows: TGTGCCAGCAGTTTACCCGGGGGGTGGGCTTTCTTT.